This entry describes one T cell receptor (beta chain). This clone is medium-sized (0.01 to 0.1%) in terms of sample share. Its antigen is unknown. Base qualities are not recorded, but no much larger clone differs from it by a single base. Patients with autoimmune disease history or receiving systemic immunosuppression were excluded from the trial. In every dose cohort, peripheral blood was drawn for TCR sequencing at baseline, cycle 4 day 1, and cycle 7 day 1. The samples were taken from a phase I, first-in-human, multicenter, open-label dose-escalation trial of ivuxolimab. Adults with locally advanced or metastatic melanoma, renal cell, hepatocellular, or head and neck squamous cell carcinoma were enrolled in the trial. Before TCR sequencing, CD4+ T cells and CD8+ T cells from peripheral blood were sorted into separate populations. The entry originates in a study of OX40 agonist ivuxolimab in advanced cancers. Regarding the study in general: The costimulatory receptor OX40 (CD134) was targeted by ivuxolimab, a fully human IgG2 agonistic monoclonal antibody. Intravenous ivuxolimab was administered to patients every 2 weeks at six dose levels: 0.01, 0.1, 0.3, 1.5, 3 and 10 mg/kg. Of the approximately 50 dose-escalation patients, hepatocellular carcinoma was present in around 20, melanoma in roughly 15, renal cell carcinoma in 9 and head and neck cancer in 9. The dose-escalation cohort was approximately 83% male with a mean age of about 60 years, ranging from roughly 20 to 80. Peripheral TCRbeta sequencing was intended to test whether TCR sequence diversity was altered and clonal T-cell expansion was caused by ivuxolimab. Prior anti-PD-1, anti-PD-L1 or anti-CTLA-4 therapy was permitted, and about 40% of dose-escalation patients had received checkpoint inhibitors. The monotherapy dose-escalation portion (N of about 57 patients) of the phase I ivuxolimab trial is reported in the paper. Partial responses were achieved by three dose-escalation patients, of whom one had hepatocellular carcinoma and two had cutaneous melanoma.

The germline V gene (reference sequence) supplies CDR1 LNHDA and CDR2 SQIVND. A distance of 14 bases separates the germline ends of V and J, which lose 7 bases and 4 bases respectively. The CDR3 holds 14 amino acids from the cysteine to the phenylalanine. Just the 42-base CDR3 DNA is kept, in frame starting at base 1. The paper as a whole reports these results and caveats: After ivuxolimab, more expanded clones were found on average in CD8+ T cells than in CD4+ T cells. Which antigens the clonally expanded peripheral T cells were specific for was not determined. In the 0.1-3.0 mg/kg groups, partial responders had among the lowest normalized peripheral clonal expansion, particularly in CD8+ T cells. Low levels of normalized T-cell clonal expansion were also seen in some patients who did not respond. At doses of 0.1 to 3.0 mg/kg, clonal expansion of both CD4+ and CD8+ T cells in blood was seen between baseline and week 6.

Genomic DNA was isolated from the sorted cells so that the TCRbeta CDR3 region could be sequenced. TCRbeta CDR3 regions were sequenced using the immunoSEQ Assay. The source is immuneACCESS, and TCRdb retained only in-frame sequences with V and J called. Part of the clones is not carried over; for the studies checked, unresolved V genes explain less than half of this, and the remainder is unexplained. This sample comprises 35,000 to 45,000 clones, over 60% of them detected only once. The ten largest clones take up approximately 9.8% of the sample. The rearrangement combines TRBV19 with TRBJ1-5, and TRBD1 may be the D gene, going by 5 matching bases. This sequence originates from an adult with an advanced solid tumor such as melanoma, head and neck, liver or kidney cancer. Sequencing was performed on CD4+ or CD8+ T cells sorted from blood, taken in a trial of the OX40 agonist ivuxolimab. The nucleotides read TGTGCCAGTACCGAGGGACTTTTAAATCAGCCCCAGCATTTT. Its protein is CASTEGLLNQPQHF.